This TCR beta chain was sequenced in a study of blood T cell repertoires in COVID-19. At the level of the study: The United States, Italy and Spain were the sources of the acute and convalescent COVID-19 samples. T cells, B-cell-depleted T cells, or PBMCs supplied cDNA or gDNA.

The CDR3 runs to 15 residues. In germline, CDR1 is MDHEN, CDR2 SYDVKM. Trimming took 6 bases from V and 4 from J; bases not matched to a gene: 10. As processed by the authors: Scientists estimated how many nucleated cells there were by amplifying reference gene primers. Measured with immunoSEQ multiplex PCR; TCRdb has only the in-frame clones, and not every one. V and J calls and clone size are as listed in that table; D and trimming were resolved from the DNA. Of roughly 100,000 clones listed, around 73% are singletons. The chain links TRBV28 to TRBJ1-2; 8 nucleotides line up with TRBD1. The sample comprised peripheral blood. The sequence derives from a man aged 55 to 69 with active or convalescent COVID-19. CDR3 sequence: CASSPHSGGGYGYTF. CDR3 in DNA: TGTGCCAGCAGCCCTCACTCAGGGGGCGGCTATGGCTACACCTTC.